The clone carrying this T cell receptor beta chain was seen repeatedly, ten times or more. Every sample had a minimum of 6 million PBMCs isolated. The second PCR ran about 6 to 12 cycles with a sample-barcoded 5' primer and J-beta primers. A 12-random-nucleotide template-switch adaptor tagged each cDNA molecule. One entry per CDR3 protein, called by TCRdb with MiXCR from the 5' RACE reads. This table holds 650,000 to 800,000 distinct CDR3 sequences, over 40% found once. The sample is drawn from a study of blood T cells in healthy people across ages. Whole-study context: Roughly one uniquely barcoded beta molecule per two T cells was captured.

The V end lost 2 bases, the J end lost 2 bases, and 7 bases lay between the germline ends. The CDR3 sequence is 15 residues long. Germline V gene lookup returns CDR1 MNHEY and CDR2 SVGAGI. Sequencing was done on a sample of blood. This TCR came from a woman older than 75 in good health. The chain carries TRBV6-5 and TRBJ2-6; D unresolved. Here the CDR3 reads CASSYQAAGANVLTF. In DNA form, the CDR3 reads TGTGCCAGCAGTTACCAGGCGGCTGGGGCCAACGTCCTGACTTTC.